The subject of this entry is one T cell receptor beta chain. This CDR3 contains 18 residues. Per the germline V gene, CDR1 is ENHRY and CDR2 is SYGVKD. The V segment lost 0 bases and the J segment 2 bases; nucleotides outside the gene matches: 7. Here immunoSEQ multiplex PCR was the method, and the copy in TCRdb shows in-frame clones only, minus some. The repertoire holds 700,000 or so clones, with approximately 85% as singletons. The data stem from a study of shared T cell receptors in the human thymus. These sequences were also reported in another study, on human thymus T cells. This second study says: Surgeons resected thymus tissue during corrective heart surgery. Apparent skewing of V and J gene usage characterized both thymic and blood repertoires. Related studies noted strongly shared thymic repertoires across unrelated people.

The receptor comes from a girl less than two years old with a congenital heart defect. The sequenced sample consisted of thymocytes. The chain links TRBV10-3 to TRBJ2-2; TRBD2 matches 9 bases. The CDR3 here is CAISESGTSTDNTGELFF. CDR3 in DNA: TGTGCCATCAGTGAGTCAGGGACTAGCACAGATAACACCGGGGAGCTGTTTTTT.